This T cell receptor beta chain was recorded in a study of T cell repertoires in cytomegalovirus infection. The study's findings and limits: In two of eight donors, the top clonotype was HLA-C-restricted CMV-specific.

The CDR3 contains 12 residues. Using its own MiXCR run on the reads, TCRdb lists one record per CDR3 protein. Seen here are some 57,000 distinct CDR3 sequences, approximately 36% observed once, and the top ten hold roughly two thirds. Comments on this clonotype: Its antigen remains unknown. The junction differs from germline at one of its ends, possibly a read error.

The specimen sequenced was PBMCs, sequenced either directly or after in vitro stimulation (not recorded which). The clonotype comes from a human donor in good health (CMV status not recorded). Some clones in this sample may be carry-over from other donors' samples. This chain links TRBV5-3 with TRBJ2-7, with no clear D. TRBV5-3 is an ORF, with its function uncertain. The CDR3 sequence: CASSSSAPEQYF. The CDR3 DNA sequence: TGTGCCAGCAGCTCTTCTGCCCCCGAGCAGTACTTC.